One sample yielded the 18 T cell receptor beta chains listed below, sequenced in a study of early T cells in non-severe SARS-CoV-2 infection. TCRdb re-analysed the 5' RACE reads in MiXCR, keeping a single row per CDR3 protein. The table includes tens of thousands of distinct CDR3 sequences, around 16% detected once. The sequences come from whole blood, collected at baseline. The receptors originated from an adult who was a healthcare worker with PCR-confirmed SARS-CoV-2 infection or an uninfected control (not recorded which).

The V call is TRBV6-6, the J call TRBJ1-6, with D perhaps TRBD1 (6 bases). V shed 6 bases and J shed 7 bases, with 13 bases lying between them. Germline V lookup: CDR1 MNHNY, CDR2 SVGAGI (reference sequence). The length of the CDR3 is 14 residues. The CDR3 loop is CASSPQGENSPLHF. DNA for the CDR3: TGTGCCAGCAGCCCACAGGGTGAAAATTCACCCCTCCACTTT.

This clonotype was observed a few times. The V call is TRBV20-1, the J call TRBJ2-7, with D perhaps matching TRBD1 (6 bases). The CDR3 sequence is 14 residues long. Germline lookup yields CDR1 DFQATT and CDR2 SNEGSKA (reference sequence). The ends were cut back, 0 bases at V and 5 bases at J, with 14 bases in the middle. The DNA of the CDR3 is TGCAGTGCTAGAGATGCAGGGGTGGGCCACGAGCAGTACTTC. Protein sequence: CSARDAGVGHEQYF.

This clonotype was observed a handful of times. The genes are TRBV12-3 or TRBV12-4 and TRBJ2-3; D unresolved. V lost 5 bases to trimming and J lost 1 base, with 4 bases between them. CDR3 length: 12 amino acids. The CDR3 DNA follows: TGTGCCAGCAGTCCAGGCACAGATACGCAGTATTTT. Amino acids: CASSPGTDTQYF.

This clonotype came up a few times. This rearrangement joins TRBV28 to TRBJ1-5; D remains ambiguous. CDR3 length: 13 amino acids. Trimming cost V 6 bases and J 5 bases, with 11 bases left between them. Germline V CDR1 and CDR2: MDHEN, SYDVKM. CDR3 nucleotides: TGTGCCAGCAGGGAGGACGGAGATCAGCCCCAGCATTTT. It specifies CASREDGDQPQHF.

This clonotype showed up many times. This rearrangement joins TRBV29-1 to TRBJ1-1; no clear D gene. This CDR3 spans 11 amino acids. Germline lookup yields CDR1 SQVTM and CDR2 ANQGSEA. Trimming took 3 bases from V and 1 from J, leaving 3 bases between them. The CDR3 is CSVDSNTEAFF. In DNA form, the CDR3 reads TGCAGCGTTGACTCGAACACTGAAGCTTTCTTT.

The chain has TRBV7-9 and TRBJ2-3; D possibly uses TRBD1 or TRBD2 (5 bases each). Germline V gene lookup returns CDR1 SEHNR and CDR2 FQNEAQ (reference sequence). This CDR3 comprises 15 residues. V was pared by 2 bases and J by 2 bases, with 11 bases between. The CDR3 reads CASSLFGGPTDTQYF. CDR3 coding DNA: TGTGCCAGCAGCTTATTTGGGGGTCCCACAGATACGCAGTATTTT.

This clonotype was detected a few times. The chain couples TRBV7-9 to TRBJ2-7; TRBD1 might be the D (5 bases). The CDR3 has 15 amino acids. V lost 4 bases and J lost 2, with 15 bases in between. CDR1 and CDR2 (germline): SEHNR, FQNEAQ (reference sequence). CDR3 sequence: CASSSAGSNPYEQYF. The CDR3 DNA sequence: TGTGCCAGCAGCTCAGCAGGGTCAAATCCCTACGAGCAGTACTTC.

In this sample, this clonotype turned up a few times. This chain connects TRBV10-3 to TRBJ2-7; D not certain. Germline CDR1 is ENHRY and CDR2 is SYGVKD. The CDR3 spans 13 residues. The germline V and J ends were trimmed by 4 bases and 7 bases, with 14 bases remaining between them. CDR3 protein: CAISAEPDLEQYF. CDR3 nucleotide sequence: TGTGCCATCAGTGCCGAGCCCGACTTAGAGCAGTACTTC.

V gene TRBV5-1 combines with J gene TRBJ1-2, with D tentatively TRBD1 (6 bases). This CDR3 comprises 11 residues. Trimming took 7 bases from V and 3 from J, leaving 7 bases between them. Germline CDR1 reads SGHRS; CDR2 reads YFSETQ. The CDR3 bases are TGCGCCAGCGGGGGCGACTATGGCTACACCTTC. Protein product: CASGGDYGYTF. The full variable domain, rest sourced from reference TRBV5-1 and TRBJ1-2, is KAGVTQTPRYLIKTRGQQVTLSCSPISGHRSVSWYQQTPGQGLQFLFEYFSETQRNKGNFPGRFSGRQFSNSRSEMNVSTLELGDSALYLCASGGDYGYTFGSGTRLTVV.

In its sample, this clonotype was seen a few times. The V and J genes are TRBV7-6 and TRBJ2-3; 7 bases fit TRBD2. The germline V gene encodes CDR1 SGHVS and CDR2 FNYEAQ. The length of the CDR3 is 15 residues. V dropped 7 bases and J dropped 4; count of bases not matched to a gene: 11. The CDR3 sequence is CASTRWGGRSDTQYF. CDR3 bases: TGTGCCAGCACCCGCTGGGGGGGGAGATCAGATACGCAGTATTTT.

This clonotype has more than one count but fewer than ten. The CDR3 loop reads CASSVEGTNLNTGELFF. The CDR3 bases are TGTGCCAGCAGCGTAGAGGGGACTAACCTGAACACCGGGGAGCTGTTTTTT. The gene calls are TRBV9 and TRBJ2-2, with 7 bases lining up with TRBD2. V lost 0 bases to trimming and J lost 1 base; unmatched junction nucleotides: 6. In germline, CDR1 is SGDLS, CDR2 YYNGEE. This CDR3 comprises 17 residues. Variable domain in full (rest from reference TRBV9 and TRBJ2-2): DSGVTQTPKHLITATGQRVTLRCSPRSGDLSVYWYQQSLDQGLQFLIQYYNGEERAKGNILERFSAQQFPDLHSELNLSSLELGDSALYFCASSVEGTNLNTGELFFGEGSRLTVL.

In its sample, this clonotype was seen a few times. The rearrangement links TRBV6-6 to TRBJ2-7, with a possible D match to TRBD2 (6 bases). Germline V gene data show CDR1 as MNHNY and CDR2 as SVGAGI (reference sequence). This CDR3 is built from 15 residues. Trimming took 7 bases from V and 0 from J, leaving 16 bases between them. CDR3 region: CASTSSGGPSYEQYF. In DNA, the CDR3 is TGTGCCAGCACCTCATCCGGGGGACCCTCCTACGAGCAGTACTTC.

This clonotype has a handful of counts. The chain has TRBV5-1 and TRBJ2-3; 8 nucleotides align to TRBD2. The CDR3 runs to 15 residues. The junction had 8 bases not matched to a gene; V was cut back by 4 bases and J by 4 bases. The germline gives CDR1 SGHRS, CDR2 YFSETQ. For the CDR3, the DNA is TGCGCCAGCAGCCAACTAGCGGAGTATTCAGATACGCAGTATTTT. Protein: CASSQLAEYSDTQYF.

The chain uses TRBV18 and TRBJ1-1; no clear D gene. The length of the CDR3 is 16 residues. Looked up from germline, CDR1 is KGHSH and CDR2 is LQKENI. Trimming pared 1 base from V and 2 bases from J, leaving 14 bases between. CDR3 sequence reads: CASSPRFLSPNTEAFF. The CDR3 DNA reads TGTGCCAGCTCACCACGTTTCCTAAGCCCAAACACTGAAGCTTTCTTT.

This clonotype appeared a few times. The rearrangement joins TRBV20-1 to TRBJ2-3, with D hard to call. Germline V gives CDR1 DFQATT, CDR2 SNEGSKA (reference sequence). The ends were cut back, 6 bases at V and 4 bases at J, with 14 bases in the middle. The CDR3 runs 13 residues. The CDR3 DNA reads as TGCAGTGCCACGTCGCCATTAGCAGATACGCAGTATTTT. This sequence encodes CSATSPLADTQYF.

The sample holds a few counts of this clonotype. The chain employs TRBV5-1 and TRBJ2-1, with TRBD2 matching over 8 bases. Trimming removed 0 bases from V and 7 bases from J; junction bases left unmatched: 12. Germline CDR1 reads SGHRS; CDR2 reads YFSETQ. The CDR3 is 17 residues long. CDR3 in DNA: TGCGCCAGCAGCTTGGCCAACGGGAGGGCCGGGGGTAATGAGCAGTTCTTC. This encodes CASSLANGRAGGNEQFF.

The chain is built from TRBV10-1 and TRBJ2-7; perhaps TRBD2 as D (6 bases). The CDR3 covers 12 residues. CDR1 is WNHNN and CDR2 is SYGVQD in the germline V gene (reference sequence). Trimming pared 3 bases from V and 6 bases from J, leaving 9 bases between. The CDR3 sequence: CASSDPTSEQYF. As DNA, the CDR3 is TGCGCCAGCAGTGACCCGACTAGCGAGCAGTACTTC.

V is TRBV20-1 and J is TRBJ2-5; TRBD2 matches at 7 bases. Losses at the gene ends were 8 bases for V and 1 base for J; bases not matched to a gene: 13. The germline V gene encodes CDR1 DFQATT and CDR2 SNEGSKA (reference sequence). The CDR3 covers 15 residues. CDR3 residues: CSSAAASGTQETQYF. CDR3 bases: TGCAGTTCTGCGGCGGCTAGCGGAACCCAAGAGACCCAGTACTTC.